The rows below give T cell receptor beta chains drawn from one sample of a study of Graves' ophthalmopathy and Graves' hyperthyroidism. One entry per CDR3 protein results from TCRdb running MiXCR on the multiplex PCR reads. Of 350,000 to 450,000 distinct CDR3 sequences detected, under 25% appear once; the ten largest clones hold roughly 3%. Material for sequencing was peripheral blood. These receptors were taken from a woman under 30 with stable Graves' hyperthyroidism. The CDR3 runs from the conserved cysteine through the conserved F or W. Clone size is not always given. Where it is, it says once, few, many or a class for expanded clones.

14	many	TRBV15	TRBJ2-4	CATKISFAKNIQYF
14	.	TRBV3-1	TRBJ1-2	CASSQDGVAGGYTF
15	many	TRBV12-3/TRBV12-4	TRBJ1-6	CASSSTGGKNSPLHF
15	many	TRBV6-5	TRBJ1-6	CASSYSKRSNSPLHF
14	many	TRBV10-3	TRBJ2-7	CAISGRTGSYEQYF
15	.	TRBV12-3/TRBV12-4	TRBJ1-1	CASRQGQQMNTEAFF
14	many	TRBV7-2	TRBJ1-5	CASSPSGPNQPQHF
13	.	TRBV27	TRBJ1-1	CASVARLNTEAFF
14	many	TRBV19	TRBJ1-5	CASRQPATYQPQHF
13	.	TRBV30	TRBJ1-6	CAWERTYNSPLHF
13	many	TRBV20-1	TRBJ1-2	CSARRQGVYGYTF
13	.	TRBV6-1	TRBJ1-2	CASKRAQNYGYTF
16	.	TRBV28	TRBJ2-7	CASSLPQQGARREQYF
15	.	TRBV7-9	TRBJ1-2	CASSPPTDRDHGYTF
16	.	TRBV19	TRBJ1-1	CASSLGTGIMNTEAFF
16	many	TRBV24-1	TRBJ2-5	CATSDPTGGSVETQYF
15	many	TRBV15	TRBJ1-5	CATSSRTGGGQPQHF
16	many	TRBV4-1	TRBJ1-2	CASSPNRGRIDYGYTF
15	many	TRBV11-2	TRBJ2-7	CASSSLREGRYEQYF
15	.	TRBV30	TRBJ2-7	CAWGLAGVDSYEQYF
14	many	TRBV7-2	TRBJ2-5	CASTLGGAEKTQYF
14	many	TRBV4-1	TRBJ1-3	CASSQTGNGNTIYF
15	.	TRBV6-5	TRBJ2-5	CASSYRGQGEETQYF
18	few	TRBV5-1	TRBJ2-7	CASSLARTGGLSSYEQYF
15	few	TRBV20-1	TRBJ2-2	CSASLAGVMAGELFF
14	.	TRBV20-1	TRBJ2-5	CSATVRTNQETQYF
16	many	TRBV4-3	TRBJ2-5	CASSRGTSGSSETQYF
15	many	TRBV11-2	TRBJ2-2	CASSRMGTNTGELFF
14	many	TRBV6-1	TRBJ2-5	CASSEQYGEETQYF
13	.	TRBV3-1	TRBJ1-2	CASSHIGDYGYTF
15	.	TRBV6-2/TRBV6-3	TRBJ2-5	CASSGSGTRRVTQYF
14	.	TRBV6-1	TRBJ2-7	CASSEYGRAYEQYF
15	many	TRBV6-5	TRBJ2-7	CASSYDGTSGNEQYF
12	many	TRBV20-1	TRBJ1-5	CSASGQGQPQHF
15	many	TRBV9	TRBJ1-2	CASSARDRGNYGYTF
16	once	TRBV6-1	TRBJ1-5	CASIGDLNRGHQPQHF
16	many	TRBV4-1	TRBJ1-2	CASSHHPGTTPYGYTF
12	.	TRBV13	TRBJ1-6	CASSSLSSPLHF
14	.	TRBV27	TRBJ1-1	CASRLGTANTEAFF
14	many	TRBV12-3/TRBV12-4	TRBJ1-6	CASSPGRGDSPLHF
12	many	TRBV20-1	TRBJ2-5	CSARVVSETQYF
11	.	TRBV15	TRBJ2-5	CATRGGETQYF
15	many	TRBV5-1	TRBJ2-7	CASSWGQRPTYEQYF
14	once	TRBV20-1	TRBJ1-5	CSARPTGGNQPQHF
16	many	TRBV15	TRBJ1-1	CATSRAWLRVNTEAFF
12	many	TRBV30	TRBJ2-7	CAWRDIFEYQYF
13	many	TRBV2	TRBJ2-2	CASSPNYTGELFF
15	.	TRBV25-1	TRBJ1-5	CASSFGTGSHQPQHF
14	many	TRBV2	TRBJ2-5	CASSEGQGGETQYF